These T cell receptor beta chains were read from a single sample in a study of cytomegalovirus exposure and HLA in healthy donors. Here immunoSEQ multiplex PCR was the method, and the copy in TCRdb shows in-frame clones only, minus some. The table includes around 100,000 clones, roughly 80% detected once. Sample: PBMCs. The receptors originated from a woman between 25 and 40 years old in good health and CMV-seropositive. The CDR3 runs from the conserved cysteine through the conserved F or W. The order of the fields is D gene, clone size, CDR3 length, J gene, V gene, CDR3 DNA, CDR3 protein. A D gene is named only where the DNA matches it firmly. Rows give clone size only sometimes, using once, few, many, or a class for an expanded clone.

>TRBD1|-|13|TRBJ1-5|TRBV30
TGTGCCTGGAGTATACAGGGGAGTCAGCCCCAGCATTTT
CAWSIQGSQPQHF
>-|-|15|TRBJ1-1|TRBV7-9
TGTGCCAGCAGCTGGGGGGGGGCATCGAACACTGAAGCTTTCTTT
CASSWGGASNTEAFF
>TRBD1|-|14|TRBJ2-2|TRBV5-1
TGCGCCAGCAGCAAGACAGGGGACACCGGGGAGCTGTTTTTT
CASSKTGDTGELFF
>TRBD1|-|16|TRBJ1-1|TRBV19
TGTGCCAGTAGTATGGGTCATACAGGGGTGAACACTGAAGCTTTCTTT
CASSMGHTGVNTEAFF
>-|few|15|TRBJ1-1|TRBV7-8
TGTGCCAGCAGCTCCCCGTTGATTTCGGGGTTTTTAGCTTTCTTT
CASSSPLISGFLAFF
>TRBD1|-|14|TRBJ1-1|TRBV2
TGTGCCAGCAGCAAAGAACAGGGGGCGAGTGAAGCTTTCTTT
CASSKEQGASEAFF
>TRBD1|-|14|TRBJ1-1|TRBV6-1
TGTGCCAGTTGGACAGGGGGCGGTGGCACTGAAGCTTTCTTT
CASWTGGGGTEAFF
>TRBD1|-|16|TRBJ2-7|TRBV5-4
TGTGCCAGCAGCGTGCTGACCGGGACAGGCCCCTACGAGCAGTACTTC
CASSVLTGTGPYEQYF
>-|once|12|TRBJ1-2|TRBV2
TGTGCCAGCAGTTTGCAGGGAGGTGGCTACATCTTC
CASSLQGGGYIF
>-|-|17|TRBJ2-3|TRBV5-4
TGTGCCAGCAGCTTGGTGCAAGCGGCAGGTAGCACAGATACGCAGTATTTT
CASSLVQAAGSTDTQYF
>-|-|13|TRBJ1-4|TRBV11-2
TGTGCCAGCACCCGACAGTATAATGAAAAACTGTTTTTT
CASTRQYNEKLFF
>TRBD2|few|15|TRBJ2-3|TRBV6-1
TGTGCCAGCAGTGGACTAGCGGGGGGGCCAGATACGCAGTATTTT
CASSGLAGGPDTQYF
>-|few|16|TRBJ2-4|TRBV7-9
TGTGCCAGCAGCTTTGTGTACGGAGGGGCCAAAAACATCCAGTACTTC
CASSFVYGGAKNIQYF
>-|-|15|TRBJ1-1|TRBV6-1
TGTGCCAGCGCCGCTATTGGGCTTGCTAACACTGAAGCTTTCTTT
CASAAIGLANTEAFF
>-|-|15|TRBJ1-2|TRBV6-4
TGTGCCAGCAGTGACTCGATCACAGCTACCTATGGCTACACCTTC
CASSDSITATYGYTF
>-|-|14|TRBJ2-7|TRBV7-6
TGTGCCAGCAGCCCGAGGGGGGGGCTTTACGAGCAGTACTTC
CASSPRGGLYEQYF
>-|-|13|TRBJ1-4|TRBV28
TGTGCCAGCAGGGTTCCAGGATACGAAAAACTGTTTTTT
CASRVPGYEKLFF
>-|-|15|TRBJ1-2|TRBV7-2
TGTGCCAGCAGCTTAGTTGGTTGGGGGGATTATGGCTACACCTTC
CASSLVGWGDYGYTF
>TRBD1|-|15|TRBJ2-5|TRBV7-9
TGTGCCAGCAGCTTAGCGGGACAGGTACAAGAGACCCAGTACTTC
CASSLAGQVQETQYF
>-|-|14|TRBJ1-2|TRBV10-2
TGCGCCAGCAGTGCGCAGGGTATAAACTATGGCTACACCTTC
CASSAQGINYGYTF
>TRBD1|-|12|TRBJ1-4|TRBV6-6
TGTGCCAGCAGCCCCGGACAGGCGGCGGTGTTTTTT
CASSPGQAAVFF
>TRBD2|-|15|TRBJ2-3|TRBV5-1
TGCGCCAGCAGCACAAATAGCGGGGGGGGCGATACGCAGTATTTT
CASSTNSGGGDTQYF
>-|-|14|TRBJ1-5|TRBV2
TGTGCCAGCGGGTCCGGGACACTAAATCAGCCCCAGCATTTT
CASGSGTLNQPQHF
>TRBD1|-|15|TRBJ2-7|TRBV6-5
TGTGCCAGCAGAAACCCGGGACAGGGGGCTTACGAGCAGTACTTC
CASRNPGQGAYEQYF